These 17 T cell receptor beta chains were all obtained from the same sample, sequenced in a study of post-analysis software for immune sequencing data. These TCRs' antigens remain unknown. General study results and limits: About five TRBV segments occurring more often in patients than controls included TRBV5-6, TRBV5-1 and TRBV20-1.

The authors incorporated unique molecular identifiers into the TCR beta cDNA libraries. TCRdb reprocessed the PCR reads via MiXCR and lists one record per CDR3 protein. The sample shows some 890,000 distinct CDR3 sequences, 53% of them seen only once. Sequencing input: blood. The receptor set was obtained from a girl under 18 with multiple sclerosis.

The chain has TRBV12-3 or TRBV12-4 and TRBJ2-3; D is undetermined. The CDR3 runs 11 residues. V lost 6 bases, J lost 5 bases, and 6 bases lay in between. In nucleotides, the CDR3 is TGTGCCAGCAGAATTAGAGATACGCAGTATTTT. The encoded protein is CASRIRDTQYF.

The genes are TRBV3-1 and TRBJ1-5, with 7 bases lining up with TRBD1. The junction had 7 bases not matched to a gene; V was cut back by 2 bases and J by 0 bases. The length of the CDR3 is 17 residues. From germline, CDR1 is LGHDT and CDR2 YNNKEL (reference sequence). The CDR3 DNA reads as TGTGCCAGCAGCCAACAGGGGGAGGACGGTAGCAATCAGCCCCAGCATTTT. Encoded protein: CASSQQGEDGSNQPQHF.

This clonotype was observed a single time. The V call is TRBV12-3 or TRBV12-4, the J call TRBJ2-1, with TRBD2 as a possible D gene (7 bases). V was cut by 4 bases and J by 5 bases, with 12 bases left in between. The CDR3 loop spans 14 amino acids. Here the CDR3 reads CASSSTGGNNEQFF. CDR3 nucleotide sequence: TGTGCCAGCAGTTCTACGGGGGGCAACAATGAGCAGTTCTTC.

The rearrangement joins TRBV2 to TRBJ1-2; D gene unclear. Germline-derived CDR1 and CDR2 are SNHLY and FYNNEI. Trimming took off 8 bases at V and 6 bases at J, with 22 bases between the two ends. The CDR3 length is 15 residues. DNA for the CDR3: TGTGCCAGCCGTGGAGGGTTTCAAGTTGGGGATGGCTACACCTTC. This sequence encodes CASRGGFQVGDGYTF.

The chain is built from TRBV7-9 and TRBJ1-2; the match to TRBD1 covers 7 bases. The CDR3 is 14 amino acids. V lost 0 bases and J lost 4; bases outside the gene matches: 2. Germline V lookup: CDR1 SEHNR, CDR2 FQNEAQ (reference sequence). CDR3 region: CASSLAWDSYGYTF. The CDR3 DNA follows: TGTGCCAGCAGCTTAGCGTGGGACAGCTATGGCTACACCTTC.

In nucleotides, the CDR3 is TGCAGTGCTTCGCGGGAAACCTACGAGCAGTACTTC. It specifies CSASRETYEQYF. The chain combines TRBV20-1 with TRBJ2-7, with a tentative D call TRBD2 (6 bases). This CDR3 spans 12 amino acids. V was clipped by 5 bases and J by 2 bases, with 10 bases between them. Germline-derived CDR1 and CDR2 are DFQATT and SNEGSKA (reference sequence).

The chain links TRBV7-9 to TRBJ1-1, with D possibly TRBD1 on 5 matching bases. The CDR3 is 14 amino acids. The V and J ends lost 6 bases and 1 base respectively, with 12 bases between them. The germline CDR1 and CDR2 sequences are SEHNR and FQNEAQ (reference sequence). The CDR3 is CASSYGHTNTEAFF. The CDR3 DNA reads TGTGCCAGCAGTTACGGACACACGAACACTGAAGCTTTCTTT.

This sequence joins TRBV7-6 and TRBJ2-5; D unclear. Trimming took off 1 base at V and 3 bases at J, with 12 bases between the two ends. This CDR3 comprises 15 residues. Germline lookup yields CDR1 SGHVS and CDR2 FNYEAQ. The DNA for the CDR3 is TGTGCCAGCAGCTTAGGGATAGGTCAAAAAGAGACCCAGTACTTC. It is translated as CASSLGIGQKETQYF.

The rearrangement joins TRBV10-3 to TRBJ2-5; 9 bases map to TRBD1. The J call is doubtful: the DNA matches TRBJ2-7 better. Germline V gene data show CDR1 as ENHRY and CDR2 as SYGVKD. This CDR3 is built from 16 residues. The CDR3 sequence is CAISESPGQGTREQYF. CDR3 nucleotide sequence: TGTGCCATCAGTGAGTCTCCGGGACAGGGTACGCGCGAGCAGTACTTC.

The chain recombines TRBV11-3 with TRBJ2-7; possible D gene TRBD2, 6 bases. CDR1 is SGHNT, CDR2 YENEEA, per germline. The CDR3 has 15 amino acids. The V end lost 5 bases, the J end lost 2 bases, and 16 bases lay between the germline ends. The CDR3 DNA reads as TGTGCCAGCAGCCCCTCGGCCGGGAGAGCCTACGAGCAGTACTTC. Its translation is CASSPSAGRAYEQYF.

The chain links TRBV20-1 to TRBJ2-5; D is unresolved. This CDR3 has 13 amino acids. Germline-derived CDR1 and CDR2 are DFQATT and SNEGSKA (reference sequence). V lost 3 bases to trimming and J lost 2 bases, with 10 bases between them. The CDR3 bases are TGCAGTGCTAGGGAAAGGCGTCAAGAGACCCAGTACTTC. Residues: CSARERRQETQYF.

The J gene is TRBJ2-7, the V gene TRBV5-1, with a possible D match to TRBD2 (5 bases). Trimming stripped 3 bases from V and 4 bases from J, with 17 bases between. CDR1 and CDR2 from the germline V gene are SGHRS and YFSETQ. This CDR3 is 15 amino acids long. The CDR3 DNA reads TGCGCCAGCAGCTGGGCCGAGAAATGGAGGTACGAGCAGTACTTC. Protein product: CASSWAEKWRYEQYF.

The chain has TRBV5-1 and TRBJ1-5; weak D call: TRBD1 (6 bases). Germline assignment: CDR1 SGHRS and CDR2 YFSETQ. This CDR3 spans 14 amino acids. The V gene lost 1 base and the J gene lost 3 bases, with 8 bases spanning the gap. For the CDR3, the DNA is TGCGCCAGCAGCTTGACAGGGAACAATCAGCCCCAGCATTTT. It translates to CASSLTGNNQPQHF.

This clonotype was observed once. V is TRBV27 and J is TRBJ1-2; D call uncertain. This CDR3 spans 13 amino acids. Trimming left V 3 bases short and J 4 bases short, with 9 bases between. Germline V CDR1 and CDR2: MNHEY, SMNVEV (reference sequence). In nucleotides, the CDR3 is TGTGCCAGCAGTTTTGGCGCAGGCTATGGCTACACCTTC. This sequence encodes CASSFGAGYGYTF.

The V call is TRBV4-1, the J call TRBJ2-1; 7 bases are shared with TRBD2. CDR3 length: 15 amino acids. CDR1 is MGHRA, CDR2 YSYEKL, per germline. The trim removed 1 base at V and 5 bases at J, leaving 5 bases unmatched. CDR3 nucleotides: TGCGCCAGCAGCCAAGGGGCTAGCGGTAACAATGAGCAGTTCTTC. Amino acids: CASSQGASGNNEQFF.

The CDR3, as DNA: TGCAGTGCTAGATTTTGGGGGTGGCCGACAAACTATGGCTACACCTTC. Protein product: CSARFWGWPTNYGYTF. V and J are TRBV20-1 and TRBJ1-2; D is possibly TRBD1 (5 bases). Trimming shortened V by 2 bases and J by 2 bases, and 18 bases separated the two germline ends. CDR1 is DFQATT and CDR2 is SNEGSKA in the germline V gene (reference sequence). The CDR3 has 16 residues.

The chain uses TRBV11-2 and TRBJ2-1; 8 positions match TRBD1. CDR3 length: 15 residues. V was pared by 8 bases and J by 3 bases, with 9 bases of the junction left unmatched. Germline assignment: CDR1 SGHAT and CDR2 FQNNGV. This chain's CDR3 is CASGHGTGYYNEQFF. The CDR3 DNA sequence: TGTGCCAGCGGCCATGGGACAGGTTACTACAATGAGCAGTTCTTC.